This passage covers 20 T cell receptor beta chains from one sample sequenced in a study of T cells in Graves' hyperthyroidism and ophthalmopathy. Amplified TCR beta CDR3 regions derived from RNA transcripts. HTBI primers were employed in a first-round RT-PCR of the TCR CDR3. TCRdb analysed the multiplex PCR reads with MiXCR anew, one entry per CDR3 protein. The sample consists of fewer than 550,000 distinct CDR3 sequences, around a sixth of them appearing once. The sample comprised blood. The receptors come from a woman between 18 and 29 years old with Graves' hyperthyroidism.

This clonotype appeared a few times. The V and J genes are TRBV10-3 and TRBJ2-7; possibly TRBD2 for D (5 bases). This CDR3 has 14 amino acids. The germline V gene encodes CDR1 ENHRY and CDR2 SYGVKD. V was clipped by 0 bases and J by 0 bases, with 6 bases between them. The CDR3 protein is CAISESGSSYEQYF. DNA of the CDR3: TGTGCCATCAGTGAGTCGGGGAGCTCCTACGAGCAGTACTTC.

This clonotype showed up many times. This chain joins TRBV20-1 and TRBJ1-4; 7 bases line up with TRBD1. The CDR3 runs 13 residues. Trimming at V came to 6 bases and at J to 6 bases, leaving 7 bases not matched to a gene. Germline V CDR1 and CDR2: DFQATT, SNEGSKA (reference sequence). DNA of the CDR3: TGCAGTGCCTCGAAGCAGGGGGATGAAAAACTGTTTTTT. Translation: CSASKQGDEKLFF.

This clonotype was seen only a few times. Lacking the conserved final phenylalanine or tryptophan, this CDR3 likely reflects a read error. V usage is TRBV20-1 and J usage is TRBJ1-6; TRBD1 matches 7 bases. Trimming at V came to 6 bases and at J to 6 bases, leaving 8 bases not matched to a gene. The CDR3 covers 14 residues. In germline, CDR1 is DFQATT, CDR2 SNEGSKA (reference sequence). CDR3 in DNA: TGCAGTGCCACGGTAGGGACAGCTAATTCACCCCTCCACTCT. Amino acid sequence: CSATVGTANSPLHS.

The chain recombines TRBV6-1 with TRBJ1-2, with a weak D call TRBD1 (5 bases). Germline V CDR1 and CDR2: MNHNS, SASEGT. V lost 7 bases and J lost 5, with 20 bases in between. The CDR3 extends over 15 amino acids. The CDR3 region is CASIPLGVKGYGYTF. The CDR3 coding sequence is TGTGCCAGCATCCCCCTGGGAGTCAAGGGGTATGGCTACACCTTC.

This clonotype was detected a few times. This chain joins TRBV24-1 and TRBJ2-1, with D perhaps matching TRBD1 or TRBD2 (7 bases each). Germline V CDR1 and CDR2: KGHDR, SFDVKD. The CDR3 sequence is 16 residues long. Trimming pared 9 bases from V and 3 bases from J, leaving 20 bases between. The CDR3 sequence is CATGGGGERVYNEQFF. As DNA, the CDR3 is TGTGCCACCGGGGGAGGGGGCGAGCGGGTCTACAATGAGCAGTTCTTC.

This chain links TRBV9 with TRBJ2-1; perhaps TRBD2 as D (5 bases). V lost 1 base to trimming and J lost 8 bases, with 22 bases between them. This CDR3 spans 17 amino acids. Germline-derived CDR1 and CDR2 are SGDLS and YYNGEE. The CDR3 coding sequence is TGTGCCAGCAGCGTAAGTGGTTTGGGAGTCCGATGGTATGAGCAGTTCTTC. Translating gives CASSVSGLGVRWYEQFF.

This clonotype was seen only once. The rearrangement uses TRBV27 and TRBJ2-3; D assignment may be TRBD1 or TRBD2 (5 bases each). The CDR3 is 16 residues long. CDR1 is MNHEY and CDR2 is SMNVEV in the germline V gene (reference sequence). Trimming left V 5 bases short and J 4 bases short, with 19 bases between. This CDR3 reads CASSDPGAITSDTQYF. The CDR3 coding sequence is TGTGCCAGCAGTGATCCCGGGGCCATAACTTCAGATACGCAGTATTTT.

This clonotype was seen more than once but under ten times. This chain links TRBV6-2 or TRBV6-3 with TRBJ2-7, with TRBD1 matching 7 bases. V lost 9 bases and J lost 0; bases outside the gene matches: 5. Per germline, CDR1 MNHEY and CDR2 SVGEGT. CDR3 length equals 13 residues. CDR3 amino acids: CASMGQLSYEQYF. The CDR3 nucleotides are TGTGCCAGTATGGGACAGCTCTCCTACGAGCAGTACTTC.

At least ten counts were recorded for this clonotype. This chain links TRBV27 with TRBJ2-5; the D gene is possibly TRBD1 (6 bases). Germline V CDR1 and CDR2: MNHEY, SMNVEV (reference sequence). The V and J ends lost 5 bases and 5 bases respectively, with 15 bases between them. The CDR3 totals 14 residues. The CDR3 nucleotides read TGTGCCAGCAGTATACGAGGGGGTCGGGAGACCCAGTACTTC. Translating gives CASSIRGGRETQYF.

This chain connects TRBV20-1 to TRBJ1-2, with D tentatively TRBD1 (6 bases). This CDR3 contains 15 residues. Trimming removed 3 bases from V and 2 bases from J, with 16 bases in between. Germline values: CDR1 DFQATT, CDR2 SNEGSKA (reference sequence). The CDR3 region is CSASLTGDSNYGYTF. The CDR3 DNA reads TGCAGTGCTAGTTTGACAGGAGATAGCAACTATGGCTACACCTTC.

The sample holds many counts of this clonotype. The chain employs TRBV5-1 and TRBJ1-6, with D possibly TRBD1 on 5 matching bases. This CDR3 contains 16 residues. Germline CDR1 is SGHRS and CDR2 is YFSETQ. Between the trimmed V and J ends, which lost 0 bases and 3 bases, there was a span of 10 bases. The CDR3 nucleotides read TGCGCCAGCAGCTTGGGGTCGGGGGGCTATAATTCACCCCTCCACTTT. Its translation is CASSLGSGGYNSPLHF.

J is TRBJ2-2 and V is TRBV7-8, with D tentatively TRBD1 (6 bases). The CDR3 covers 16 residues. Germline values: CDR1 SGHVS, CDR2 FQNEAQ. With 4 bases removed from V and 6 bases from J, the gap between germline ends came to 18 bases. The chain's CDR3 is CASSSQGGFKSGELFF. DNA of the CDR3: TGTGCCAGCAGCTCCCAAGGGGGTTTTAAGTCCGGGGAGCTGTTTTTT.

The chain employs TRBV19 and TRBJ2-1, with D possibly TRBD1 on 5 matching bases. This CDR3 region has 16 residues. V was cut by 6 bases and J by 6 bases, with 21 bases left in between. CDR1 is LNHDA and CDR2 is SQIVND in the germline V gene (reference sequence). CDR3 protein: CASSPIGQPRGNEQFF. CDR3 bases: TGTGCCAGTAGCCCTATTGGACAACCGAGAGGCAATGAGCAGTTCTTC. Full variable domain (remainder filled in from reference TRBV19 and TRBJ2-1): DGGITQSPKYLFRKEGQNVTLSCEQNLNHDAMYWYRQDPGQGLRLIYYSQIVNDFQKGDIAEGYSVSREKKESFPLTVTSAQKNPTAFYLCASSPIGQPRGNEQFFGPGTRLTVL.

Ten or more counts support this clonotype. This sequence joins TRBV28 and TRBJ1-1; 7 bases map to TRBD1. The CDR3 covers 15 residues. With V trimmed by 8 bases and J by 1 base, 10 bases remained unmatched. CDR1 and CDR2 (germline): MDHEN, SYDVKM. Here the CDR3 DNA reads TGTGCCAGCGCTAGACAGGGACCGAGGAACACTGAAGCTTTCTTT. Translating gives CASARQGPRNTEAFF.

This clonotype was recorded a few times. The chain links TRBV13 to TRBJ2-1; possible D gene TRBD1, 6 bases. The V end was cut by 1 base, the J end by 5 bases, with 33 bases between. Per germline, CDR1 PRHDT and CDR2 FYEKMQ (reference sequence). The CDR3 is 22 residues long. The CDR3 here is CASSLETPLQGSDFPLDNEQFF. CDR3 bases: TGTGCCAGCAGCTTAGAAACTCCCCTACAGGGCTCGGACTTCCCCCTTGACAATGAGCAGTTCTTC.

The sample holds a few counts of this clonotype. V and J are TRBV14 and TRBJ2-5; D gene unclear. Trimming took off 0 bases at V and 5 bases at J, with 7 bases between the two ends. Germline-derived CDR1 and CDR2 are SGHDN and FVKESK. This CDR3 spans 13 amino acids. CDR3 protein: CASSQDRWETQYF. CDR3 DNA sequence: TGTGCCAGCAGCCAAGATCGTTGGGAGACCCAGTACTTC.

In its sample, this clonotype was seen many times. This chain connects TRBV7-9 to TRBJ2-1; D possibly corresponds to TRBD2 (6 bases). There are 13 residues in the CDR3. Germline lookup yields CDR1 SEHNR and CDR2 FQNEAQ (reference sequence). Between the trimmed V and J ends, which lost 5 bases and 9 bases, there was a span of 14 bases. This CDR3 is CASSPRLGLEQFF. CDR3 bases: TGTGCCAGCAGCCCCCGACTAGGGCTTGAGCAGTTCTTC.

The J gene is TRBJ2-2, the V gene TRBV7-3; 13 nucleotides match TRBD2. Germline CDR1 is SGHTA and CDR2 is FQGTGA. The J segment lost 4 bases and the V segment lost 8 bases, leaving 7 bases of the junction unmatched. The CDR3 contains 16 residues. The CDR3 sequence: CASGTSGRGATGELFF. For the CDR3, the DNA is TGTGCCAGCGGAACTAGCGGGAGGGGGGCCACCGGGGAGCTGTTTTTT. Drawing the rest from reference TRBV7-3 and TRBJ2-2, the complete variable domain is GAGVSQTPSNKVTEKGKYVELRCDPISGHTALYWYRQSLGQGPEFLIYFQGTGAADDSGLPNDRFFAVRPEGSVSTLKIQRTERGDSAVYLCASGTSGRGATGELFFGEGSRLTVL.

V gene TRBV19 combines with J gene TRBJ2-5; 8 bases are shared with TRBD2. V shed 3 bases and J 5 bases; nucleotides not matched to a gene: 8. Germline V gives CDR1 LNHDA, CDR2 SQIVND (reference sequence). CDR3 length: 15 residues. The CDR3 is CASSIQAGVMETQYF. CDR3 sequence (DNA): TGTGCCAGTAGTATTCAAGCGGGGGTTATGGAGACCCAGTACTTC.

Many counts were recorded for this clonotype. The V call is TRBV20-1, the J call TRBJ1-1, with D unresolved. Germline assignment: CDR1 DFQATT and CDR2 SNEGSKA (reference sequence). Trimming shortened V by 3 bases and J by 3 bases, and 8 bases separated the two germline ends. The CDR3 runs 12 residues. The CDR3 nucleotides are TGCAGTGCTAGGGTCTGGGACACTGAAGCTTTCTTT. Its translation is CSARVWDTEAFF.